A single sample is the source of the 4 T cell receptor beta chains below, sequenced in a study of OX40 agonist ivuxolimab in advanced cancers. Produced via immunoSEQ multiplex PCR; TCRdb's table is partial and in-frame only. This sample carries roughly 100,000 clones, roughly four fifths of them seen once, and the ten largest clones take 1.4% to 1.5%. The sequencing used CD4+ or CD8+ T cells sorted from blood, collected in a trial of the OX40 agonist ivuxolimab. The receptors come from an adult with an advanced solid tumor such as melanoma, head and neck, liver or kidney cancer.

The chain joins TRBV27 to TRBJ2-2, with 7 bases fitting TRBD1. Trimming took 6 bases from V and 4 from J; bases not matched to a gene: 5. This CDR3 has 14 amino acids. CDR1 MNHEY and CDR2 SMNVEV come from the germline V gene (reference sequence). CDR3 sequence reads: CASRGDRLTGELFF. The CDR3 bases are TGTGCCAGCAGGGGGGACAGACTCACCGGGGAGCTGTTTTTT.

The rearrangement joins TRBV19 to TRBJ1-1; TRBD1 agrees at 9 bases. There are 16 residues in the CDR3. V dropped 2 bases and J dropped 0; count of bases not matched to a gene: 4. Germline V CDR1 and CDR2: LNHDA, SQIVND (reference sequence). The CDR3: CASSIYGTGMNTEAFF. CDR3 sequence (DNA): TGTGCCAGTAGTATATATGGGACAGGGATGAACACTGAAGCTTTCTTT.

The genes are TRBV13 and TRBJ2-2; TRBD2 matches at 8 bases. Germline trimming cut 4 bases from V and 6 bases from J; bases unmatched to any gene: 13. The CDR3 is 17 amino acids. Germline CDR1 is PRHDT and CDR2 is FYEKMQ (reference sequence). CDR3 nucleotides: TGTGCCAGCAGCTGGCTAGGTAGCGGGGCCATCGCCGGGGAGCTGTTTTTT. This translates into CASSWLGSGAIAGELFF. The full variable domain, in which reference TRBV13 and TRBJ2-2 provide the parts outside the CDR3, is AAGVIQSPRHLIKEKRETATLKCYPIPRHDTVYWYQQGPGQDPQFLISFYEKMQSDKGSIPDRFSAQQFSDYHSELNMSSLELGDSALYFCASSWLGSGAIAGELFFGEGSRLTVL.

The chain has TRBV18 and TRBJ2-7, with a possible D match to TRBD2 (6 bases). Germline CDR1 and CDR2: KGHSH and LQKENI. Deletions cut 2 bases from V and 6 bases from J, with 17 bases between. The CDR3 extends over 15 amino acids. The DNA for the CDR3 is TGTGCCAGCTCACCAGTAGAACTAGCTGGGGTCGAGCAGTACTTC. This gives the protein CASSPVELAGVEQYF.